The 5 T cell receptor beta chains below come from one sample, sequenced in a study of Graves' ophthalmopathy and Graves' hyperthyroidism. The TCR beta CDR3 regions underwent amplification from RNA transcripts. Second-round multiplex PCR followed a first-round RT-PCR using HTBI primers. TCRdb re-derived calls from the multiplex PCR reads in MiXCR, one entry per CDR3 protein. The sample has around 1.1 million distinct CDR3 sequences; about 36% are singletons. Specimen: peripheral blood or thyroid tissue (not recorded which). These receptors all come from an adult man with Graves' hyperthyroidism.

In its sample, this clonotype was seen a few times. V usage is TRBV12-3 or TRBV12-4 and J usage is TRBJ1-5; TRBD1 is a possible D gene (6 bases). V dropped 9 bases and J dropped 4 bases, with 13 bases sitting between them. This CDR3 has 13 amino acids. The CDR3 DNA reads as TGTGCCAGTTCCCAGGGGTGGAATCAGCCCCAGCATTTT. Translating gives CASSQGWNQPQHF.

There are many counts of this clonotype. The J gene is TRBJ2-7, the V gene TRBV29-1; 9 bases are a match to TRBD1. The germline V gene has CDR1 SQVTM and CDR2 ANQGSEA. V dropped 6 bases and J dropped 2; count of bases not matched to a gene: 5. The CDR3 is 13 residues long. The CDR3 DNA reads TGCAGCGTCGGACAGGGGTTCACCTACGAGCAGTACTTC. Translating it yields CSVGQGFTYEQYF.

This clonotype was picked up a small number of times. This chain uses TRBV9 with TRBJ1-1; no definite D call. Germline V gene lookup returns CDR1 SGDLS and CDR2 YYNGEE. This CDR3 comprises 14 residues. With 0 bases removed from V and 3 bases from J, the gap between germline ends came to 9 bases. Here the CDR3 DNA reads TGTGCCAGCAGCGTAGCTACGCGGGACACTGAAGCTTTCTTT. This codes for CASSVATRDTEAFF.

This clonotype was found many times. The chain links TRBV5-6 to TRBJ2-7, with D tentatively TRBD1 (6 bases). CDR1 and CDR2 from the germline V gene are SGHDT and YYEEEE. The CDR3 loop spans 15 amino acids. V was pared by 4 bases and J by 3 bases, with 17 bases between. CDR3 coding DNA: TGTGCCAGCAGCGTAGTGACCCGACAGGACTACGAGCAGTACTTC. Translating gives CASSVVTRQDYEQYF.

The V call is TRBV9, the J call TRBJ2-7; TRBD1 is a possible D gene (6 bases). Trimming took off 3 bases at V and 0 bases at J, with 13 bases between the two ends. Germline V CDR1 and CDR2: SGDLS, YYNGEE. This CDR3 has 15 amino acids. The CDR3 sequence is CASSARDKTSYEQYF. Here the CDR3 DNA reads TGTGCCAGCAGCGCCCGGGACAAAACCTCCTACGAGCAGTACTTC.